The next 12 T cell receptor beta chains were all read from a single sample in a study of blood T cells in healthy people across ages. Then a second PCR, running about 7 to 11 cycles, was carried out with a sample-barcoded 5' primer and a J-beta primer mix. TCRdb processed the 5' RACE reads anew with MiXCR; each CDR3 protein has one entry. Of 800,000 to 950,000 distinct CDR3 sequences listed, about 29% are singletons. These data were likewise used in another study, on T cells of mothers and their children.

What was sequenced was blood. All receptors come from a woman aged 40 to 50 in good health.

The chain combines TRBV7-9 with TRBJ1-4, with no clear D. The CDR3 runs to 15 residues. Per germline, CDR1 SEHNR and CDR2 FQNEAQ (reference sequence). Trimming stripped 4 bases from V and 0 bases from J, with 9 bases between. The DNA for the CDR3 is TGTGCCAGCAGCTCCTCAATTGCAACTAATGAAAAACTGTTTTTT. Protein: CASSSSIATNEKLFF. Looking up the rest from reference TRBV7-9 and TRBJ1-4 gives the full variable domain: DTGVSQNPRHKITKRGQNVTFRCDPISEHNRLYWYRQTLGQGPEFLTYFQNEAQLEKSRLLSDRFSAERPKGSFSTLEIQRTEQGDSAMYLCASSSSIATNEKLFFGSGTQLSVL.

This clonotype was recorded many times. The V call is TRBV29-1, the J call TRBJ2-7; TRBD1 agrees at 7 bases. Trimming took 5 bases from V and 3 from J; bases not matched to a gene: 10. This CDR3 is 14 amino acids long. Per the germline V gene, CDR1 is SQVTM and CDR2 is ANQGSEA. The CDR3 loop is CSVSSGTEFYEQYF. The CDR3 DNA reads TGCAGCGTTTCCTCCGGGACAGAGTTCTACGAGCAGTACTTC.

This clonotype was counted at least ten times. The V and J genes are TRBV4-1 and TRBJ2-5, with D perhaps TRBD1 (5 bases). V lost 7 bases, J lost 5 bases, and 8 bases lay in between. CDR3 size: 11 residues. Per the germline V gene, CDR1 is MGHRA and CDR2 is YSYEKL. DNA of the CDR3: TGCGCCAGCATTCCAGGGGAGACCCAGTACTTC. Translating it yields CASIPGETQYF.

The chain joins TRBV27 to TRBJ2-7; 10 bases agree with TRBD1. Trimming at V came to 3 bases and at J to 0 bases, leaving 11 bases not matched to a gene. The CDR3 is made up of 18 amino acids. In germline, CDR1 is MNHEY, CDR2 SMNVEV (reference sequence). DNA for the CDR3: TGTGCCAGCAGTTTGAGGGGGAGACAGGGGGCTCACTCCTACGAGCAGTACTTC. Residues: CASSLRGRQGAHSYEQYF.

This clonotype was observed a handful of times. A read error may account for a junction end that differs from germline. This chain joins TRBV7-9 and TRBJ2-5; 7 bases are shared with TRBD1. Germline assignment: CDR1 SEHNR and CDR2 FQNEAQ (reference sequence). The CDR3 length is 15 residues. CDR3 sequence (DNA): TGTGCCAGCAGCGTAGCTCAAGACAGGGCAGAGACCCAGTACTTC. Amino acids: CASSVAQDRAETQYF.

The chain uses TRBV5-1 and TRBJ2-1; 9 positions agree with TRBD2. The V gene's germline CDR1 is SGHRS and CDR2 YFSETQ. The V gene end was trimmed by 3 bases and the J gene end by 4 bases; junction bases not matched to a gene: 5. The CDR3 loop spans 15 amino acids. Written as DNA, the CDR3 is TGCGCCAGCAGCTGGGGACTAGCTGAGTACAATGAGCAGTTCTTC. This translates into CASSWGLAEYNEQFF. Looking up the rest from reference TRBV5-1 and TRBJ2-1 gives the full variable domain: KAGVTQTPRYLIKTRGQQVTLSCSPISGHRSVSWYQQTPGQGLQFLFEYFSETQRNKGNFPGRFSGRQFSNSRSEMNVSTLELGDSALYLCASSWGLAEYNEQFFGPGTRLTVL.

This clonotype was counted only a few times. The genes are TRBV7-2 and TRBJ1-1, with D perhaps TRBD1 (5 bases). Looked up from germline, CDR1 is SGHTA and CDR2 is FQGNSA. V lost 4 bases and J lost 7, with 19 bases in between. There are 15 residues in the CDR3. In nucleotides, the CDR3 is TGTGCCAGCAGCTCCCAAGACCGGGTAAGGGGTGAAGCTTTCTTT. It is translated as CASSSQDRVRGEAFF.

This clonotype was seen a single time. The gene calls are TRBV20-1 and TRBJ1-4; D unresolved. Germline-derived CDR1 and CDR2 are DFQATT and SNEGSKA (reference sequence). This CDR3 has 13 residues. V was pared by 3 bases and J by 8 bases, with 13 bases between. The CDR3 bases are TGCAGTGCTAGCGAACCACCGGGGGAAAAACTGTTTTTT. Its translation is CSASEPPGEKLFF.

This chain's CDR3 is CASSQSGTSSYNSPLHF. CDR3 coding DNA: TGCGCCAGCAGCCAAAGTGGGACGAGCTCCTATAATTCACCCCTCCACTTT. This chain links TRBV4-1 with TRBJ1-6; tentative D call: TRBD1 (5 bases). CDR1 and CDR2 from the germline V gene are MGHRA and YSYEKL. The ends were cut back, 2 bases at V and 0 bases at J, with 11 bases in the middle. The CDR3 has 17 amino acids.

Comments on this clonotype: A junction end diverges from the germline sequence, so it may reflect a read error. The chain couples TRBV15 to TRBJ1-6; possibly TRBD1 for D (5 bases). Germline CDR1 LNHNV, CDR2 YYDKDF (reference sequence). There are 19 residues in the CDR3. The CDR3 sequence is CATSRGPGDGSFYNLPLHF. The CDR3 nucleotides are TGTGCCACCAGCAGAGGCCCTGGGGACGGGAGTTTCTATAATTTACCCCTCCACTTT. The full variable domain, in which reference TRBV15 and TRBJ1-6 provide the parts outside the CDR3, is DAMVIQNPRYQVTQFGKPVTLSCSQTLNHNVMYWYQQKSSQAPKLLFHYYDKDFNNEADTPDNFQSRRPNTSFCFLDIRSPGLGDTAMYLCATSRGPGDGSFYNLPLHFGNGTRLTVT.

The chain recombines TRBV7-9 with TRBJ2-1; 12 bases are shared with TRBD2. CDR1 and CDR2 (germline): SEHNR, FQNEAQ (reference sequence). The trim removed 6 bases at V and 3 bases at J, leaving 9 bases unmatched. The CDR3 has 17 amino acids. The CDR3 protein is CASSRVLAGGVYNEQFF. In DNA, the CDR3 is TGTGCCAGCAGTCGAGTGCTAGCGGGGGGGGTCTACAATGAGCAGTTCTTC.

This rearrangement joins TRBV5-1 to TRBJ1-4, with D possibly matching TRBD1 (5 bases). Germline loops: CDR1 SGHRS, CDR2 YFSETQ. CDR3 length: 15 residues. With 4 bases removed from V and 7 bases from J, the gap between germline ends came to 17 bases. The chain's CDR3 is CASSGTGPLSEKLFF. CDR3 DNA: TGCGCCAGCAGCGGCACAGGCCCATTGAGTGAAAAACTGTTTTTT.